This T cell receptor beta chain was captured by sequencing in a study of blood T cells in healthy people across ages. General observations from the study: Diversity was higher, and naive CD4+ cells more numerous, in long-lived donors than in aged donors.

The table lists this clonotype with a count of one. Antigen specificity is unknown. For the second PCR, which ran for about 6 to 11 cycles, a sample-barcoded 5' primer and a J-beta primer mix were used. TCRdb reprocessed the 5' RACE reads via MiXCR and lists one record per CDR3 protein. This sample yields approximately 830,000 distinct CDR3 sequences, of which approximately 67% are seen a single time; around 30% belongs to the top ten. The sequence came from a man aged 25-40 years in good health. Sequencing was done on a sample of blood.

The CDR3 is CSVEIAGGADGTQYF. Here the CDR3 DNA reads TGCAGCGTAGAAATAGCGGGGGGTGCCGATGGTACGCAGTATTTT. The gene calls are TRBV29-1 and TRBJ2-3; 10 bases are a match to TRBD2. Germline V lookup: CDR1 SQVTM, CDR2 ANQGSEA. The V and J ends lost 6 bases and 8 bases, in that order; junction bases with no gene match: 14. This CDR3 has 15 amino acids.